These T cell receptor beta chains were read from a single sample in a study of T-cell memory formation after mild COVID-19. From the 5' RACE reads, TCRdb called clonotypes with MiXCR, one entry per CDR3 protein. The sample contains around 62,000 distinct CDR3 sequences, 28% of which appear only once. Sequencing used PBMCs or a T cell subset sorted from them (not recorded which). Every receptor here comes from a man younger than 30 who had mild COVID-19 (a few samples of this study predate the infection). Cell type and time point are not known. Each CDR3 is given with its conserved first and last residue.

J gene	V gene	CDR3 protein
TRBJ1-4	TRBV4-3	CASSRARGGEKLFF
TRBJ2-7	TRBV2	CASSAGGSSYEQYF
TRBJ2-1	TRBV9	CASSVGRGGNEQFF
TRBJ2-5	TRBV7-3	CASSLGFHNSETQYF
TRBJ2-3	TRBV6-2/TRBV6-3	CASSYSRTTESTDTQYF
TRBJ1-1	TRBV6-2/TRBV6-3	CASSYSKSARNTEAFF
TRBJ2-4	TRBV11-2	CASSSPGQGTIAKNIQYF
TRBJ1-4	TRBV15	CATSKDVREEKLFF
TRBJ2-1	TRBV6-2/TRBV6-3	CASSYSPGGIVEQFF
TRBJ2-5	TRBV12-3/TRBV12-4	CASSSAGTGKSQYF
TRBJ1-2	TRBV4-1	CASSQDDGDYGYTF
TRBJ1-5	TRBV6-2/TRBV6-3	CASSHRGYSNQPQHF
TRBJ2-5	TRBV11-2	CASSLIPSGGSQETQYF
TRBJ2-3	TRBV12-3/TRBV12-4	CASSLVGGGADTQYF